This TCR beta chain was found in a study of T cell repertoires in cytomegalovirus infection. Broader study findings: Clonotype analysis showed dominance of the ex vivo response by HLA-C-restricted CMV-specific TCR beta clonotypes.

This clonotype was detected only a few times. Antigen specificity is unknown. V was shortened by 1 base and J by 1 base, with 10 bases between the two germline ends. The germline V gene has CDR1 LNHNV and CDR2 YYDKDF (reference sequence). CDR3 size: 15 residues. TCRdb reprocessed the reads via MiXCR and lists one record per CDR3 protein. The table includes hundreds of thousands of distinct CDR3 sequences, about 39% detected once. The rearrangement joins TRBV15 to TRBJ1-1; D is undetermined. The TCR was taken from a human donor in good health (CMV status not recorded). Some clones in this sample may be carry-over from other donors' samples. The sample consisted of cultured PBMCs, taken from culture after CMV antigen stimulation. The CDR3 here is CATSRGLGTNTEAFF. DNA for the CDR3: TGTGCCACCAGCAGAGGGTTGGGTACGAACACTGAAGCTTTCTTT. The full variable domain, rest sourced from reference TRBV15 and TRBJ1-1, is DAMVIQNPRYQVTQFGKPVTLSCSQTLNHNVMYWYQQKSSQAPKLLFHYYDKDFNNEADTPDNFQSRRPNTSFCFLDIRSPGLGDTAMYLCATSRGLGTNTEAFFGQGTRLTVV.